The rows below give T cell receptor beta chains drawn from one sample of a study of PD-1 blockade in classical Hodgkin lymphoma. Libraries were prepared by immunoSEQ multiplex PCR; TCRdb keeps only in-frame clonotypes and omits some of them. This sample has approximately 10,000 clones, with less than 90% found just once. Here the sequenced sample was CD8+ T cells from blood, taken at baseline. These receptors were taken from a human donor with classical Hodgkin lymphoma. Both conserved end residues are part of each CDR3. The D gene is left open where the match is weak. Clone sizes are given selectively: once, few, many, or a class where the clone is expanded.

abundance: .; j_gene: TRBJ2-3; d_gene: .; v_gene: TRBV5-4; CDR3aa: CASSLNADTQYF; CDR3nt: TGTGCCAGCAGCCTGAACGCGGATACGCAGTATTTT
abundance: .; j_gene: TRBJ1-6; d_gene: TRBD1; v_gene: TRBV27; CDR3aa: CASSLRDGTDSSPLHF; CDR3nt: TGTGCCAGCAGTTTACGGGACGGGACAGATTCTTCACCCCTCCACTTT
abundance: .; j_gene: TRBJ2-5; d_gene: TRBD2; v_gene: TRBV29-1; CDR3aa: CSVEGTSERQETQYF; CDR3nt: TGCAGCGTTGAAGGGACTAGCGAGCGCCAAGAGACCCAGTACTTC
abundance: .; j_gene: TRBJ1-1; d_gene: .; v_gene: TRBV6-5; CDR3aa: CASIITAGGNTEAFF; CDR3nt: TGTGCCAGCATAATAACCGCCGGGGGGAACACTGAAGCTTTCTTT
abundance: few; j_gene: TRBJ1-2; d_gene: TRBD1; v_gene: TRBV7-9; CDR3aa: CASSLGQGIHGYTF; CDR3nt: TGTGCCAGCAGCTTAGGACAGGGGATCCATGGCTACACCTTC
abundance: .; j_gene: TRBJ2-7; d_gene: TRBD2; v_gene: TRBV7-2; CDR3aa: CASSLGPSGGPYEQYF; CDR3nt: TGTGCCAGCAGCTTAGGTCCATCGGGAGGGCCATACGAGCAGTACTTC
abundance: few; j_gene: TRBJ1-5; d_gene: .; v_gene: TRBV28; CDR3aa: CASSLSRNQPQHF; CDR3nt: TGTGCCAGCAGTTTATCGCGGAATCAGCCCCAGCATTTT
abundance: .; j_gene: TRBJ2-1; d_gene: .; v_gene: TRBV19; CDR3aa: CASSIVPFPYNEQFF; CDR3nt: TGTGCCAGTAGTATTGTTCCATTTCCCTACAATGAGCAGTTCTTC
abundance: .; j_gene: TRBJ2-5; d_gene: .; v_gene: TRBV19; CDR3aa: CASSAQDSLQETQYF; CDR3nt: TGTGCCAGTAGTGCCCAGGACAGTCTCCAAGAGACCCAGTACTTC
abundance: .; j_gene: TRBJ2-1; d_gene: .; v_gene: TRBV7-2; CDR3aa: CASSLDPSEQFF; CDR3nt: TGTGCCAGCAGCTTAGATCCGAGTGAGCAGTTCTTC
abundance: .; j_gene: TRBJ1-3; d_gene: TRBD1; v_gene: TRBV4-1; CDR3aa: CASSPQTGRSGNTIYF; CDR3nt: TGCGCCAGCAGCCCCCAGACAGGGCGCTCTGGAAACACCATATATTTT
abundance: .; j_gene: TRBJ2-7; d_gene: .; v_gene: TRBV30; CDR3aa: CAWTMEAGASSYEQYF; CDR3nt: TGTGCCTGGACTATGGAGGCGGGTGCGAGCTCCTACGAGCAGTACTTC
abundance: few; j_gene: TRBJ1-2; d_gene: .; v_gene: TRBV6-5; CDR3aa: CASSAQGGGGKGYTF; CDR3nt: TGTGCCAGCAGTGCCCAGGGTGGGGGAGGAAAAGGCTACACCTTC
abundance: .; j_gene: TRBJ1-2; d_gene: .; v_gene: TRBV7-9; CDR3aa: CASSLVGKGYGYTF; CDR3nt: TGTGCCAGCAGCTTAGTTGGCAAGGGGTATGGCTACACCTTC
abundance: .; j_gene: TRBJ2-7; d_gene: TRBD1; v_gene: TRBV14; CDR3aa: CASSQDPGTADEQYF; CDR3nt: TGTGCCAGCAGCCAAGACCCCGGGACAGCCGACGAGCAGTACTTC
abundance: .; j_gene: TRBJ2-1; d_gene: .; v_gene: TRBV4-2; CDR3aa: CASSQDLSVEQFF; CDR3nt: TGTGCCAGCAGCCAAGACCTTTCGGTTGAGCAGTTCTTC
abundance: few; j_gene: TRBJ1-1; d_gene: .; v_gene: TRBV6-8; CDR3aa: CASSYVNKLNTEAFF; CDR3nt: TGTGCCAGCAGTTACGTGAACAAATTGAACACTGAAGCTTTCTTT
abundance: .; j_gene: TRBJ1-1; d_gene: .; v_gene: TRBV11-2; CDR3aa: CASSFSRGAVYTEAFF; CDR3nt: TGTGCCAGCAGCTTTAGCAGGGGCGCGGTGTACACTGAAGCTTTCTTT
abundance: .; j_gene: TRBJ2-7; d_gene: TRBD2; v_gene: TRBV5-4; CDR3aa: CASSLFGREVSYEQYF; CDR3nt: TGTGCCAGCAGCTTGTTCGGGCGGGAGGTCTCCTACGAGCAGTACTTC
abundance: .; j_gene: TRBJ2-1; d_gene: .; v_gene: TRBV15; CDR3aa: CATSSRGRGTSQFF; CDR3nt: TGTGCCACCAGCAGTAGGGGTAGAGGGACTTCACAGTTCTTC
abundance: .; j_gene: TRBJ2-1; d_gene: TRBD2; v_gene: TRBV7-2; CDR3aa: CASSLTGTSGNEQFF; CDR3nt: TGTGCCAGCAGCTTAACGGGGACTAGCGGCAATGAGCAGTTCTTC
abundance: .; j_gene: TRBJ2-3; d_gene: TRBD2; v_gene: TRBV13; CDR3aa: CASSLDIAGGDTQYF; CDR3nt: TGTGCCAGCAGCTTAGATATCGCGGGAGGGGATACGCAGTATTTT
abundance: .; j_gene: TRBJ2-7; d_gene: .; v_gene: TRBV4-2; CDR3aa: CASSQEVQTRPREQYF; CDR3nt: TGTGCCAGCAGCCAAGAGGTACAGACGAGGCCTCGCGAGCAGTACTTC
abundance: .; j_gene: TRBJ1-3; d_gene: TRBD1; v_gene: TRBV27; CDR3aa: CASSFGTGVNTIYF; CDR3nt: TGTGCCAGCAGTTTCGGGACAGGGGTAAACACCATATATTTT
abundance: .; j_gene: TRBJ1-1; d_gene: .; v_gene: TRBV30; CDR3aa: CACSPVAVNTEAFF; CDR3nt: TGTGCCTGTTCCCCCGTCGCTGTGAACACTGAAGCTTTCTTT
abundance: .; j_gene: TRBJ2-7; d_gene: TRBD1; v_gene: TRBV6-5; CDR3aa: CASRDSSNFYEQYF; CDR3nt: TGTGCCAGCCGGGACAGTTCAAATTTCTACGAGCAGTACTTC
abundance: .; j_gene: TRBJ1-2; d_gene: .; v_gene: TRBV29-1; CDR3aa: CSVSSHNYGYTF; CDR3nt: TGCAGCGTTTCATCCCATAACTATGGCTACACCTTC
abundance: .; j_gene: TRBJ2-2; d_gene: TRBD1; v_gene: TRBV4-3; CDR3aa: CASSQEVQGAWTGELFF; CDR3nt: TGCGCCAGCAGCCAAGAAGTTCAGGGGGCATGGACCGGGGAGCTGTTTTTT
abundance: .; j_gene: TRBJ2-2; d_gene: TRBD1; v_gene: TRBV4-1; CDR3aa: CASSQDRQGANTGELFF; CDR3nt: TGCGCCAGCAGCCAAGATAGGCAGGGGGCGAACACCGGGGAGCTGTTTTTT
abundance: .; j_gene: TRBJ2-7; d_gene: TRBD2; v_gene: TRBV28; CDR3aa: CASSLAGASVF; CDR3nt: TGTGCCAGCAGCTTAGCGGGAGCGTCAGTTTTC
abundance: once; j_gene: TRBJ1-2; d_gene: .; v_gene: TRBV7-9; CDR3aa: CASSLGQNYGYTF; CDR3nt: TGTGCCAGCAGCTTAGGACAGAACTATGGCTACACCTTC
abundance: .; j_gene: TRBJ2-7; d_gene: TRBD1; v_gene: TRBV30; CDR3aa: CAWSKGLMEDREIYEQYF; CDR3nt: TGTGCCTGGAGTAAGGGGCTGATGGAGGACAGGGAAATCTACGAGCAGTACTTC
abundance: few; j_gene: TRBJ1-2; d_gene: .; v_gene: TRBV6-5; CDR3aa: CASSYSGGDGYTF; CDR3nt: TGTGCCAGCAGTTACTCGGGGGGAGACGGCTACACCTTC
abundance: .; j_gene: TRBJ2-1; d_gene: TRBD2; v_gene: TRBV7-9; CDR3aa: CASSAPGLANNEQFF; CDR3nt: TGTGCCAGCAGCGCGCCGGGACTAGCGAACAATGAGCAGTTCTTC
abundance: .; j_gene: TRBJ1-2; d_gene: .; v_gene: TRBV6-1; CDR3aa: CASSEAPKQGLRYGYTF; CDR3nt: TGTGCCAGCAGTGAGGCCCCCAAACAGGGACTGCGGTATGGCTACACCTTC
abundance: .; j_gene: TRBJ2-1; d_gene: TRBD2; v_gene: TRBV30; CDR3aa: CAWSVLAGAYNEQFF; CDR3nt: TGTGCCTGGAGTGTGTTGGCGGGAGCCTACAATGAGCAGTTCTTC